A selection of T cell receptor beta chains follows, all from one sample in a study of neoadjuvant nivolumab and ipilimumab in lung cancer. Sequencing was performed with immunoSEQ multiplex PCR; in TCRdb, only in-frame clones are kept and a portion is missing. This table has about 23,000 clones, more than 70% appearing once. The sample here was peripheral blood, taken before neoadjuvant nivolumab, alone or with ipilimumab. The receptor source for this set is an adult with non-small cell lung cancer. Both conserved end residues are part of each CDR3. The order of the fields is D gene, clone size, J gene, V gene, CDR3 DNA, CDR3 protein. The D gene is left open where the match is weak. Size values are once, few and many counts, or a class for expanded clones, and some rows have none.

D gene: TRBD2
clone size: NA
J gene: TRBJ2-2
V gene: TRBV11-3
CDR3 DNA: TGTGCCAGCAGCTCAAGAGCGGGAGGGCCCCCCGGGGAGCTGTTTTTT
CDR3 protein: CASSSRAGGPPGELFF

D gene: NA
clone size: few
J gene: TRBJ1-2
V gene: TRBV13
CDR3 DNA: TGTGCCAGCAGCTTTAAGAGGGGCTACACCTTC
CDR3 protein: CASSFKRGYTF

D gene: NA
clone size: few
J gene: TRBJ2-4
V gene: TRBV6-5
CDR3 DNA: TGTGCCAGCAGATTACAGGGAAGGGGCAAAAACATTCAGTACTTC
CDR3 protein: CASRLQGRGKNIQYF

D gene: NA
clone size: NA
J gene: TRBJ2-7
V gene: TRBV5-1
CDR3 DNA: TGCGCCAGCAGCTTGCAGTTTGGGCGCGAGCAGTACTTC
CDR3 protein: CASSLQFGREQYF

D gene: TRBD1
clone size: few
J gene: TRBJ2-1
V gene: TRBV4-2
CDR3 DNA: TGTGCCAGCAGCCTTTCAGGGGGTAATTACAATGAGCAGTTCTTC
CDR3 protein: CASSLSGGNYNEQFF

D gene: NA
clone size: NA
J gene: TRBJ2-3
V gene: TRBV9
CDR3 DNA: TGTGCCAGCAGCGTAGAGGTAGGCACAGATACGCAGTATTTT
CDR3 protein: CASSVEVGTDTQYF

D gene: TRBD2
clone size: NA
J gene: TRBJ2-1
V gene: TRBV11-3
CDR3 DNA: TGTGCCAGCAGCCGGACTAGCGGGACGATTGAGCAGTTCTTC
CDR3 protein: CASSRTSGTIEQFF

D gene: NA
clone size: NA
J gene: TRBJ1-2
V gene: TRBV18
CDR3 DNA: TGTGCCAGCTCACCTACGTTCGTGGGGGCCGGGGGCTACACCTTC
CDR3 protein: CASSPTFVGAGGYTF

D gene: NA
clone size: once
J gene: TRBJ1-5
V gene: TRBV7-9
CDR3 DNA: TGTGCCAGCAGCTTAGCGGGCAGCAATCAGCCCCAGCATTTT
CDR3 protein: CASSLAGSNQPQHF

D gene: NA
clone size: NA
J gene: TRBJ2-7
V gene: TRBV5-5
CDR3 DNA: TGTGCCAGCAGCTCCGCCCCGGGAACCTACGAGCAGTACTTC
CDR3 protein: CASSSAPGTYEQYF

D gene: TRBD1
clone size: NA
J gene: TRBJ1-2
V gene: TRBV7-9
CDR3 DNA: TGTGCCAGCAGCGGCTTGGACAGGGTTGTGGGTAATTATGGCTACACCTTC
CDR3 protein: CASSGLDRVVGNYGYTF

D gene: NA
clone size: NA
J gene: TRBJ2-1
V gene: TRBV30
CDR3 DNA: TGTGCCTGGAGCCGGGACGAAAATGAGCAGTTCTTC
CDR3 protein: CAWSRDENEQFF